A selection of T cell receptor beta chains follows, all from one sample in a study of cytomegalovirus exposure and HLA in healthy donors. The protocol was immunoSEQ multiplex PCR, while the TCRdb copy is restricted to in-frame clones and leaves out a portion. The data show 200,000 or so clones, over 75% seen once. The specimen sequenced was PBMCs. These receptors all stem from a man between 18 and 29 years old in good health and CMV-seronegative. Each CDR3 is given with its conserved first and last residue. D genes are given only for firm matches. Where a row states a size, it is once, few, many or the class of an expanded clone; other rows omit it.

CDR3aa: CAISGAGPFDYNEQFF
CDR3nt: TGTGCCATCAGTGGGGCAGGGCCGTTTGATTACAATGAGCAGTTCTTC
d_gene: -
j_gene: TRBJ2-1
v_gene: TRBV10-3
abundance: -

CDR3aa: CASSEKGVNTEAFF
CDR3nt: TGTGCCAGCAGTGAAAAGGGGGTGAACACTGAAGCTTTCTTT
d_gene: -
j_gene: TRBJ1-1
v_gene: TRBV2
abundance: -

CDR3aa: CASSPRTSQTGELFF
CDR3nt: TGTGCCAGCTCCCCCCGGACTAGCCAAACCGGGGAGCTGTTTTTT
d_gene: TRBD2
j_gene: TRBJ2-2
v_gene: TRBV18
abundance: few

CDR3aa: CASSPPQREGETQYF
CDR3nt: TGTGCCAGCTCACCACCCCAGCGGGAGGGGGAGACCCAGTACTTC
d_gene: TRBD2
j_gene: TRBJ2-5
v_gene: TRBV18
abundance: -

CDR3aa: CASRIATSGTPSNQPQHF
CDR3nt: TGTGCCAGTAGGATCGCAACTTCCGGGACTCCTAGCAATCAGCCCCAGCATTTT
d_gene: -
j_gene: TRBJ1-5
v_gene: TRBV19
abundance: -

CDR3aa: CASSLGGLDNEQYF
CDR3nt: TGTGCCAGCAGCCTCGGGGGGCTGGACAACGAGCAGTACTTC
d_gene: -
j_gene: TRBJ2-7
v_gene: TRBV11-3
abundance: few

CDR3aa: CASSRTSGGGETQYF
CDR3nt: TGTGCCAGCAGCCGGACTAGCGGGGGTGGGGAGACCCAGTACTTC
d_gene: TRBD2
j_gene: TRBJ2-5
v_gene: TRBV4-2
abundance: -

CDR3aa: CASSQGAFEKLFF
CDR3nt: TGTGCCAGCAGTCAGGGGGCATTTGAAAAACTGTTTTTT
d_gene: TRBD1
j_gene: TRBJ1-4
v_gene: TRBV6-5
abundance: few

CDR3aa: CASSLASADTQYF
CDR3nt: TGTGCCAGCAGCTTAGCTTCCGCAGATACGCAGTATTTT
d_gene: -
j_gene: TRBJ2-3
v_gene: TRBV7-9
abundance: -

CDR3aa: CSSSPPTQSGNQPQHF
CDR3nt: TGTTCCAGCAGCCCGCCTACTCAATCGGGCAATCAGCCCCAGCATTTT
d_gene: -
j_gene: TRBJ1-5
v_gene: TRBV7-9
abundance: -

CDR3aa: CASSLFGGLAGGAETQYF
CDR3nt: TGTGCCAGCAGCTTATTCGGCGGGCTAGCGGGGGGCGCGGAGACCCAGTACTTC
d_gene: TRBD2
j_gene: TRBJ2-5
v_gene: TRBV7-2
abundance: -

CDR3aa: CASSPTPGQQETQYF
CDR3nt: TGTGCCAGCAGCCCCACACCGGGACAGCAAGAGACCCAGTACTTC
d_gene: TRBD1
j_gene: TRBJ2-5
v_gene: TRBV11-1
abundance: -

CDR3aa: CASSFETSGVYEQYF
CDR3nt: TGTGCCAGCAGTTTTGAGACTAGCGGGGTCTACGAGCAGTACTTC
d_gene: TRBD2
j_gene: TRBJ2-7
v_gene: TRBV27
abundance: -

CDR3aa: CASRDGTPGQQYF
CDR3nt: TGTGCCAGCAGAGATGGGACACCGGGGCAGCAGTACTTC
d_gene: -
j_gene: TRBJ2-7
v_gene: TRBV5-8
abundance: -

CDR3aa: CASGLRQGEQETQYF
CDR3nt: TGTGCTAGTGGTCTGAGACAGGGGGAACAAGAGACCCAGTACTTC
d_gene: TRBD1
j_gene: TRBJ2-5
v_gene: TRBV12-5
abundance: -

CDR3aa: CASSQDPGNYGYTF
CDR3nt: TGCGCCAGCAGCCAAGATCCAGGCAACTATGGCTACACCTTC
d_gene: -
j_gene: TRBJ1-2
v_gene: TRBV4-3
abundance: few

CDR3aa: CASSLSDRFNEKLFF
CDR3nt: TGTGCCAGCAGCTTATCAGACAGGTTTAATGAAAAACTGTTTTTT
d_gene: -
j_gene: TRBJ1-4
v_gene: TRBV11-3
abundance: -

CDR3aa: CASSLSLAKNTEAFF
CDR3nt: TGTGCCAGCAGCTTATCCCTGGCCAAGAACACTGAAGCTTTCTTT
d_gene: -
j_gene: TRBJ1-1
v_gene: TRBV7-9
abundance: -

CDR3aa: CASSQEDRDSYEQYF
CDR3nt: TGCGCCAGCAGCCAAGAAGACAGGGACTCCTACGAGCAGTACTTC
d_gene: TRBD1
j_gene: TRBJ2-7
v_gene: TRBV4-3
abundance: -

CDR3aa: CAISDHHRDSGTYEQYF
CDR3nt: TGTGCCATCAGTGATCACCACCGGGACAGTGGAACCTACGAGCAGTACTTC
d_gene: TRBD1
j_gene: TRBJ2-7
v_gene: TRBV10-3
abundance: -

CDR3aa: CASHTLGGQETQYF
CDR3nt: TGTGCCAGCCACACGCTAGGGGGCCAAGAGACCCAGTACTTC
d_gene: -
j_gene: TRBJ2-5
v_gene: TRBV7-2
abundance: -

CDR3aa: CARRPGQWGGELFF
CDR3nt: TGTGCCAGACGGCCAGGACAGTGGGGCGGGGAGCTGTTTTTT
d_gene: -
j_gene: TRBJ2-2
v_gene: TRBV5-5
abundance: -

CDR3aa: CASSDDELDRGDSPLHF
CDR3nt: TGTGCCAGCAGCGACGACGAATTGGACAGGGGTGATTCACCCCTCCACTTT
d_gene: -
j_gene: TRBJ1-6
v_gene: TRBV21-1
abundance: few

CDR3aa: CASSLATGSADTQYF
CDR3nt: TGTGCCAGCAGCTTAGCGACAGGGTCCGCAGATACGCAGTATTTT
d_gene: TRBD1
j_gene: TRBJ2-3
v_gene: TRBV7-9
abundance: -

CDR3aa: CASSEVGVNTEAFF
CDR3nt: TGTGCCAGCAGTGAAGTAGGGGTGAACACTGAAGCTTTCTTT
d_gene: -
j_gene: TRBJ1-1
v_gene: TRBV2
abundance: few

CDR3aa: CASSLSEASSYEQYF
CDR3nt: TGCGCCAGCAGCTTGTCGGAGGCCAGCTCCTACGAGCAGTACTTC
d_gene: -
j_gene: TRBJ2-7
v_gene: TRBV5-1
abundance: few

CDR3aa: CASSLGRTEGSYGYTF
CDR3nt: TGTGCCAGCAGCTTAGGCCGGACGGAGGGGTCCTATGGCTACACCTTC
d_gene: -
j_gene: TRBJ1-2
v_gene: TRBV11-3
abundance: -

CDR3aa: CASSIAQRRQETQYF
CDR3nt: TGTGCCAGTAGTATCGCCCAGCGAAGACAAGAGACCCAGTACTTC
d_gene: -
j_gene: TRBJ2-5
v_gene: TRBV19
abundance: -

CDR3aa: CASSLSGLAGDEQFF
CDR3nt: TGTGCCAGCAGTTTATCGGGACTAGCGGGAGATGAGCAGTTCTTC
d_gene: TRBD2
j_gene: TRBJ2-1
v_gene: TRBV6-5
abundance: -

CDR3aa: CASSLAGSLSEQYF
CDR3nt: TGCGCCAGCAGCTTGGCGGGGAGCCTATCCGAGCAGTACTTC
d_gene: -
j_gene: TRBJ2-7
v_gene: TRBV5-1
abundance: -

CDR3aa: CATSRDGQGNEKLFF
CDR3nt: TGTGCCACCAGCAGAGATGGGCAGGGGAATGAAAAACTGTTTTTT
d_gene: -
j_gene: TRBJ1-4
v_gene: TRBV15
abundance: once

CDR3aa: CASSPSGSTDTQYF
CDR3nt: TGTGCCAGCAGCCCCAGCGGGAGCACAGATACGCAGTATTTT
d_gene: -
j_gene: TRBJ2-3
v_gene: TRBV7-9
abundance: -

CDR3aa: CASSWPGISYEQYF
CDR3nt: TGTGCCAGCAGCTGGCCGGGTATCTCCTACGAGCAGTACTTC
d_gene: -
j_gene: TRBJ2-7
v_gene: TRBV5-6
abundance: -

CDR3aa: CASSFGGGYEKLFF
CDR3nt: TGTGCCAGCAGCTTCGGGGGGGGGTATGAAAAACTGTTTTTT
d_gene: -
j_gene: TRBJ1-4
v_gene: TRBV7-8
abundance: -

CDR3aa: CASKEGQVETQYF
CDR3nt: TGTGCCAGCAAAGAAGGTCAGGTAGAGACCCAGTACTTC
d_gene: -
j_gene: TRBJ2-5
v_gene: TRBV14
abundance: -

CDR3aa: CSVEGGWTSTHEQYF
CDR3nt: TGCAGCGTTGAAGGGGGCTGGACTAGCACCCACGAGCAGTACTTC
d_gene: TRBD2
j_gene: TRBJ2-7
v_gene: TRBV29-1
abundance: -

CDR3aa: CASSSGGWQETQYF
CDR3nt: TGTGCCAGCAGTTCAGGGGGCTGGCAAGAGACCCAGTACTTC
d_gene: TRBD1
j_gene: TRBJ2-5
v_gene: TRBV27
abundance: -

CDR3aa: CASSLVGQPQHF
CDR3nt: TGTGCCAGCAGCTTAGTCGGGCAGCCCCAGCATTTT
d_gene: -
j_gene: TRBJ1-5
v_gene: TRBV11-2
abundance: -

CDR3aa: CATSRPRDRDQETQYF
CDR3nt: TGTGCCACCAGCAGACCCCGGGACAGAGATCAAGAGACCCAGTACTTC
d_gene: TRBD1
j_gene: TRBJ2-5
v_gene: TRBV15
abundance: -

CDR3aa: CASSSRDSYGYTF
CDR3nt: TGTGCCAGCAGCTCACGGGACAGCTATGGCTACACCTTC
d_gene: TRBD1
j_gene: TRBJ1-2
v_gene: TRBV6-5
abundance: few